This record concerns one TCR beta chain sequence. TCRdb keeps only in-frame clones here, not all; method: immunoSEQ multiplex PCR. The sample has around 64,000 clones; 75% to 85% are singletons. The data derive from a study of blood T cell repertoires in COVID-19. Overall study context: Nucleic acid was either cDNA or gDNA, and it came from T cells, B-cell-depleted T cells, or PBMCs.

In germline, CDR1 is SGHKS, CDR2 YYEKEE (reference sequence). The CDR3 sequence is 14 residues long. V lost 2 bases to trimming and J lost 2 bases, with 8 bases between them. The chain uses TRBV5-5 and TRBJ1-5; the D gene is possibly TRBD1 (6 bases). The sequenced sample consisted of peripheral blood. This clonotype originated in a human donor in a cohort sampled during active COVID-19. CDR3 sequence (DNA): TGTGCCAGCAGCTTTACAGGGCGCAATCAGCCCCAGCATTTT. It translates to CASSFTGRNQPQHF.